Given below is one T cell receptor beta chain in context. What it binds is not known. This specimen belongs to a study of somatic mutations in cytotoxic T cells in rheumatoid arthritis. Profiled with immunoSEQ multiplex PCR; TCRdb holds only in-frame clones, not every one. The repertoire holds over 15,000 clones, with 86% as singletons. Findings of the study overall: TRBV07 appeared slightly underrepresented in the rheumatoid arthritis patients. That finding was not adjusted to account for multiple comparisons. No age-related increase in CD8+ clonality was seen in healthy controls, but one was seen in rheumatoid arthritis patients.

CDR3 length equals 15 residues. Germline CDR1 is WSHSY and CDR2 is SAAADI. Specimen: CD8+ T cells sorted from blood. The chain is built from TRBV10-2 and TRBJ2-5, with TRBD1 identical over 10 bases. The J call is uncertain, as TRBJ2-7 better fits the DNA end. This TCR was recovered from a man aged 35 to 55 in good health. CDR3 sequence: CASRQGGTGAYEQYF. The DNA for the CDR3 is TGCGCCAGCAGGCAAGGGGGGACAGGGGCCTACGAGCAGTACTTC.